These 23 T cell receptor beta chains share one sample of origin, sequenced in a study of CD8 T cells in ankylosing spondylitis. A single record per CDR3 protein comes from TCRdb applying MiXCR to the 5' RACE reads. Among 200,000 to 250,000 distinct CDR3 sequences listed, roughly 32% were seen once. The sequencing sample was made of blood, either unsorted or a sorted T cell fraction (not recorded which). These receptors were collected from a male donor with ankylosing spondylitis or in good health (not recorded which).

This clonotype has only a few counts. This chain uses TRBV6-5 with TRBJ1-5; D possibly corresponds to TRBD1 (5 bases). Trimming shortened V by 4 bases and J by 1 base, and 17 bases separated the two germline ends. CDR3 length: 17 residues. Germline loops: CDR1 MNHEY, CDR2 SVGAGI. The DNA of the CDR3 is TGTGCCAGCAGTTGCCTCAAGCAGGGAGGGAGCAATCAGCCCCAGCATTTT. It encodes CASSCLKQGGSNQPQHF.

This clonotype was seen a few times. The chain is built from TRBV29-1 and TRBJ2-1; D may be TRBD1 (6 bases). The CDR3 covers 14 residues. Germline lookup yields CDR1 SQVTM and CDR2 ANQGSEA. The germline V and J ends were trimmed by 2 bases and 4 bases, with 12 bases remaining between them. The CDR3 DNA follows: TGCAGCGTTGAACACCCGACAGGATACAATGAGCAGTTCTTC. It translates to CSVEHPTGYNEQFF.

This clonotype was picked up a small number of times. V is TRBV5-1 and J is TRBJ2-3; maybe TRBD2 (5 bases). V was clipped by 0 bases and J by 0 bases, with 20 bases between them. CDR1 is SGHRS, CDR2 YFSETQ, per germline. The CDR3 is made up of 19 amino acids. The CDR3 loop reads CASSLARTGVRSSTDTQYF. The CDR3 region has the DNA TGCGCCAGCAGCTTGGCGCGTACCGGGGTGCGGTCCAGCACAGATACGCAGTATTTT.

The chain has TRBV19 and TRBJ1-5, with 8 bases matching TRBD1. Trimming removed 6 bases from V and 6 bases from J; junction bases left unmatched: 10. Germline V gene lookup returns CDR1 LNHDA and CDR2 SQIVND (reference sequence). CDR3 length: 15 amino acids. The chain's CDR3 is CASSRNRGFAQPQHF. CDR3 in DNA: TGTGCCAGTAGCCGGAACAGGGGGTTCGCTCAGCCCCAGCATTTT. The full variable domain, rest sourced from reference TRBV19 and TRBJ1-5, is DGGITQSPKYLFRKEGQNVTLSCEQNLNHDAMYWYRQDPGQGLRLIYYSQIVNDFQKGDIAEGYSVSREKKESFPLTVTSAQKNPTAFYLCASSRNRGFAQPQHFGDGTRLSIL.

This clonotype occurred a few times. The rearrangement links TRBV6-1 to TRBJ2-7, with 8 nucleotides matching TRBD2. CDR3 size: 15 residues. The V and J ends lost 7 bases and 3 bases, in that order; junction bases with no gene match: 11. The germline CDR1 and CDR2 sequences are MNHNS and SASEGT. CDR3 amino acids: CASTDQSSGFYEQYF. The CDR3 DNA is TGTGCCAGCACCGACCAGTCTAGCGGGTTCTACGAGCAGTACTTC.

The table lists this clonotype with a few counts. The chain recombines TRBV20-1 with TRBJ2-3, with 7 bases that match TRBD2. V shed 0 bases and J 5 bases; nucleotides not matched to a gene: 5. This CDR3 is built from 14 residues. Germline V CDR1 and CDR2: DFQATT, SNEGSKA (reference sequence). The CDR3 DNA follows: TGCAGTGCTAGAGATCTTGGGGGGGAAGATACGCAGTATTTT. Its translation: CSARDLGGEDTQYF.

J is TRBJ2-3 and V is TRBV12-3 or TRBV12-4; 9 nucleotides agree with TRBD2. CDR3 length: 17 amino acids. V lost 7 bases, J lost 4 bases, and 15 bases stayed unmatched. CDR3 amino acids: CASTLAGSLAVSDTQYF. The DNA of the CDR3 is TGTGCCAGCACTCTAGCGGGGTCCCTTGCCGTATCAGATACGCAGTATTTT.

The rearrangement joins TRBV6-5 to TRBJ1-1; D call uncertain. From germline, CDR1 is MNHEY and CDR2 SVGAGI. This CDR3 has 11 residues. V lost 10 bases to trimming and J lost 10 bases, with 16 bases between them. CDR3 DNA sequence: TGTGCCACCGGACGTCCGTTGGGAGCTTTCTTT. It yields the protein CATGRPLGAFF.

At least ten counts were recorded for this clonotype. The chain joins TRBV12-3 or TRBV12-4 to TRBJ2-1; the match to TRBD2 covers 11 bases. The CDR3 length is 16 residues. V gave up 5 bases and J gave up 3 bases; unmatched junction bases: 6. CDR3 protein: CASSQELAGGYNEQFF. The CDR3 DNA sequence: TGTGCCAGCAGTCAGGAGCTAGCGGGGGGCTACAATGAGCAGTTCTTC.

The rearrangement links TRBV6-5 to TRBJ2-1, with D perhaps matching TRBD1 or TRBD2 (5 bases each). CDR1 and CDR2 (germline): MNHEY, SVGAGI. The CDR3 is 17 residues long. Trimming removed 3 bases at V and 6 bases at J, with 21 bases between. CDR3 in amino acids: CASSYSRRDGSLNEQFF. The DNA for the CDR3 is TGTGCCAGCAGTTATTCCCGACGGGACGGATCCCTCAATGAGCAGTTCTTC.

This clonotype was seen a few times. This chain links TRBV6-1 with TRBJ1-4, with 9 bases aligning to TRBD1. The CDR3 is 16 residues long. The trim removed 5 bases at V and 11 bases at J, leaving 15 bases unmatched. Germline CDR1 and CDR2: MNHNS and SASEGT. CDR3 DNA: TGTGCCAGCAGTAGGATCCCGGGACAGGGACCGGATAAACTGTTTTTT. It codes for CASSRIPGQGPDKLFF.

The chain employs TRBV9 and TRBJ2-1; TRBD1 matches at 7 bases. Germline assignment: CDR1 SGDLS and CDR2 YYNGEE. Trimming removed 6 bases from V and 3 bases from J; junction bases left unmatched: 6. CDR3 length equals 14 residues. CDR3: CASNDRDDYNEQFF. DNA for the CDR3: TGTGCCAGCAACGACAGGGACGACTACAATGAGCAGTTCTTC.

The chain combines TRBV27 with TRBJ1-5; D not certain. Trimming shortened V by 6 bases and J by 7 bases, and 10 bases separated the two germline ends. The CDR3 is 12 residues long. CDR1 is MNHEY, CDR2 SMNVEV, per germline (reference sequence). As DNA, the CDR3 is TGTGCCAGCAGCTCTACGGGACAGCCCCAGCATTTT. It is translated as CASSSTGQPQHF.

This clonotype was detected only a few times. The chain combines TRBV12-3 or TRBV12-4 with TRBJ2-3; 7 nucleotides match TRBD2. This CDR3 comprises 18 residues. V was pared by 1 base and J by 0 bases, with 10 bases of the junction left unmatched. The CDR3 region has the DNA TGTGCCAGCAGTTTAGTCTCCGTTTTAGCGGGTAGCACAGATACGCAGTATTTT. It is translated as CASSLVSVLAGSTDTQYF.

This clonotype was recorded at least ten times. This chain links TRBV20-1 with TRBJ2-1, with a tentative D call TRBD1 (6 bases). Germline V gene data show CDR1 as DFQATT and CDR2 as SNEGSKA (reference sequence). Trimming took off 7 bases at V and 1 base at J, with 11 bases between the two ends. This CDR3 has 13 residues. CDR3 sequence (DNA): TGCAGTGGGGAGAGGGGGTCCTACAATGAGCAGTTCTTC. Its translation: CSGERGSYNEQFF.

This chain links TRBV20-1 with TRBJ1-1, with 10 bases aligning to TRBD1. Germline V CDR1 and CDR2: DFQATT, SNEGSKA (reference sequence). After removal of 6 bases from V and 0 bases from J, the junction contained 7 bases not matched to a gene. This CDR3 comprises 15 residues. The CDR3 DNA reads as TGCAGTGCGGACGAGGACAGGGGGATGAACACTGAAGCTTTCTTT. This encodes CSADEDRGMNTEAFF.

This clonotype appeared a few times. V gene TRBV28 combines with J gene TRBJ1-4; D may be TRBD1 (5 bases). The CDR3 has 15 amino acids. In germline, CDR1 is MDHEN, CDR2 SYDVKM. Trimming stripped 7 bases from V and 0 bases from J, with 12 bases between. CDR3 DNA sequence: TGTGCCAGCACTTCGACAGAGACAACTAATGAAAAACTGTTTTTT. This translates into CASTSTETTNEKLFF.

The rearrangement uses TRBV18 and TRBJ2-1; TRBD1 matches 8 bases. This CDR3 is 14 amino acids long. Trimming removed 2 bases from V and 4 bases from J; junction bases left unmatched: 1. Germline CDR1 KGHSH, CDR2 LQKENI. CDR3 coding DNA: TGTGCCAGCTCACCAACAGGGGGGTACAATGAGCAGTTCTTC. This sequence encodes CASSPTGGYNEQFF.

The chain couples TRBV4-1 to TRBJ2-5, with D possibly TRBD2 on 5 matching bases. CDR1 is MGHRA, CDR2 YSYEKL, per germline. The CDR3 has 14 amino acids. Trimming shortened V by 5 bases and J by 5 bases, and 15 bases separated the two germline ends. The CDR3 here is CASSFDRDTETQYF. The CDR3 DNA reads TGCGCCAGCAGCTTTGACCGGGATACGGAGACCCAGTACTTC.

The chain couples TRBV29-1 to TRBJ2-1, with D perhaps matching TRBD2 (7 bases). With 3 bases removed from V and 1 base from J, the gap between germline ends came to 16 bases. CDR3 length: 16 residues. Germline V gene sequence: CDR1 SQVTM, CDR2 ANQGSEA. CDR3 coding DNA: TGCAGCGTTGAGGGGGGGGCCGGGAGGTCCTACAATGAGCAGTTCTTC. This encodes CSVEGGAGRSYNEQFF.

This clonotype was seen a handful of times. This chain joins TRBV20-1 and TRBJ2-1, with 9 bases matching TRBD2. There are 15 residues in the CDR3. In germline, CDR1 is DFQATT, CDR2 SNEGSKA (reference sequence). Trimming removed 0 bases from V and 8 bases from J; junction bases left unmatched: 8. The CDR3 loop is CSARDRLAVNDEQFF. The DNA for the CDR3 is TGCAGTGCTAGAGATCGACTAGCGGTCAACGATGAGCAGTTCTTC.

This clonotype was seen more than once but under ten times. The chain links TRBV11-1 to TRBJ2-3; perhaps TRBD2 as D (6 bases). This CDR3 has 19 amino acids. Germline V lookup: CDR1 SGHAT, CDR2 FQDESV (reference sequence). The V and J ends lost 3 bases and 2 bases respectively, with 24 bases between them. Here the CDR3 DNA reads TGTGCCAGCAGCTTTCTACGGGACTCAACGACTTCAACCACAGATACGCAGTATTTT. This gives the protein CASSFLRDSTTSTTDTQYF. Complete variable domain (other parts from reference TRBV11-1 and TRBJ2-3): EAEVAQSPRYKITEKSQAVAFWCDPISGHATLYWYRQILGQGPELLVQFQDESVVDDSQLPKDRFSAERLKGVDSTLKIQPAELGDSAMYLCASSFLRDSTTSTTDTQYFGPGTRLTVL.

The chain carries TRBV28 and TRBJ2-7; 10 nucleotides align to TRBD1. CDR1 is MDHEN, CDR2 SYDVKM, per germline. CDR3 length: 17 residues. V lost 5 bases to trimming and J lost 3 bases; unmatched junction nucleotides: 13. The CDR3 reads CASSTRIGQGGFYEQYF. DNA for the CDR3: TGTGCCAGCAGTACCCGGATCGGACAGGGGGGTTTCTACGAGCAGTACTTC.